This is a list of T cell receptor beta chains from one sample in a study of graft-versus-host responses after intestinal transplantation. Clones were sequenced by immunoSEQ multiplex PCR, and TCRdb holds only the in-frame ones, with some missing. The table records about 25,000 clones, more than 85% of them present only once. Material: PBMCs, obtained 18 days after transplant. The receptors originated from a human patient who received an intestinal transplant, so some T cells may come from the graft donor. Each CDR3 is given without its conserved first and last residue. Fields, in order: V gene, CDR3 length, CDR3 protein.

TRBV9 17 ASSVPPWWIFAAKNIQY
TRBV27 11 ASSLEWNTEAF
TRBV4-1 12 ASSPSAGADTQY
TRBV6-5 13 ASSYSGRGGYEQY
TRBV16 13 ASSQANRVRYEQY
TRBV19 14 ASSISGGPSGGELF
TRBV19 16 ASSMVSGQGGGQETQY
TRBV18 13 ASSQGQGRGSPLH
TRBV15 14 ATRLEGGWGEETQY
TRBV27 12 ASRGTGEYYGYT
TRBV6-6 11 ASSYRPKETQY
TRBV5-4 12 ASRRQGGDTEAF
TRBV27 14 ASSYQDRPLRETQY
TRBV5-5 13 ASSLAGDTHTEAF
TRBV15 15 ATREGNRDFYTDTQY
TRBV5-1 13 ASSLNGYYNSPLH
TRBV10-2 16 ASSESEDLAISTDTQY
TRBV19 12 ASSMGNSNQPQH
TRBV7-8 10 ASSSLSDTQY
TRBV19 13 ASREWRGRGTEAF